This T cell receptor (beta chain) was documented in a study of cytomegalovirus exposure and HLA in healthy donors. Study-level findings and limits: Per published reports, the classifier diagnosed cytomegalovirus status with high specificity and sensitivity.

The PCR was carried out with 60 Vbeta primers and 13 Jbeta primers. The table came from immunoSEQ multiplex PCR; TCRdb's copy has only in-frame clones and leaves some out. Among approximately 100,000 clones, around 79% were seen once, and the ten largest hold approximately 3%. V gave up 3 bases and J gave up 3 bases, with 15 bases separating them. This CDR3 spans 15 amino acids. CDR1 SGHTA and CDR2 FQGNSA come from the germline V gene. Points on this clone: The antigen is not known.

The chain recombines TRBV7-2 with TRBJ2-7; D might be TRBD1 (6 bases). This TCR derives from a woman in her thirties or forties in good health and CMV-seronegative. Material for sequencing was PBMCs. The CDR3 coding sequence is TGTGCCAGCAGCTTCCGGGACACAGGAGACTACGAGCAGTACTTC. This encodes CASSFRDTGDYEQYF.